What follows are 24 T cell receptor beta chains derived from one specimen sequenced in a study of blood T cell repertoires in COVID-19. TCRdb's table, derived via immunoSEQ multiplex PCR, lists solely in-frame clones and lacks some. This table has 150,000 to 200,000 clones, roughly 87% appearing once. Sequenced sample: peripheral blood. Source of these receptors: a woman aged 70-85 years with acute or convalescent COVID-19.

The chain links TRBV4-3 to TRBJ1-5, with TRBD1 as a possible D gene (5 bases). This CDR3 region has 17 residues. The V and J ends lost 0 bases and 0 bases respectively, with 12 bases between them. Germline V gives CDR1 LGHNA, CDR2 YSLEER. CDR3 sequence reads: CASSQDAQTDSNQPQHF. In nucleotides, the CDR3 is TGCGCCAGCAGCCAAGATGCCCAGACAGATAGCAATCAGCCCCAGCATTTT.

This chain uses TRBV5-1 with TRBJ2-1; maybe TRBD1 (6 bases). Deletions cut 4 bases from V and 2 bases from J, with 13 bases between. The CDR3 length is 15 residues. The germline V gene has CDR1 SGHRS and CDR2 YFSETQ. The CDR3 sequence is CASSAGTYPYNEQFF. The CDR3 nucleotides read TGCGCCAGCAGCGCCGGGACATACCCCTACAATGAGCAGTTCTTC. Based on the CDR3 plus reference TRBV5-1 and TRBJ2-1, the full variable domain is KAGVTQTPRYLIKTRGQQVTLSCSPISGHRSVSWYQQTPGQGLQFLFEYFSETQRNKGNFPGRFSGRQFSNSRSEMNVSTLELGDSALYLCASSAGTYPYNEQFFGPGTRLTVL.

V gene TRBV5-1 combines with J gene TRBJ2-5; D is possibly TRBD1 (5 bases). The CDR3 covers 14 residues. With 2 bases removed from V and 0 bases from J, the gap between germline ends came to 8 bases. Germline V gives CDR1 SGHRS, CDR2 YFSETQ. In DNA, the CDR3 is TGCGCCAGCAGCTTAGGGGTTAACCAAGAGACCCAGTACTTC. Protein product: CASSLGVNQETQYF. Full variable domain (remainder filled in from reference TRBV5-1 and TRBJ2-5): KAGVTQTPRYLIKTRGQQVTLSCSPISGHRSVSWYQQTPGQGLQFLFEYFSETQRNKGNFPGRFSGRQFSNSRSEMNVSTLELGDSALYLCASSLGVNQETQYFGPGTRLLVL.

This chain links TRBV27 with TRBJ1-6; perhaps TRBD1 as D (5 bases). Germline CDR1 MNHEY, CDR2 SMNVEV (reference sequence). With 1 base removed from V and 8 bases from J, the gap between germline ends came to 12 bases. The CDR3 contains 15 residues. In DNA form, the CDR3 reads TGTGCCAGCAGTTTATGGGGGGAGAGGGATTCACCCCTCCACTTT. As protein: CASSLWGERDSPLHF.

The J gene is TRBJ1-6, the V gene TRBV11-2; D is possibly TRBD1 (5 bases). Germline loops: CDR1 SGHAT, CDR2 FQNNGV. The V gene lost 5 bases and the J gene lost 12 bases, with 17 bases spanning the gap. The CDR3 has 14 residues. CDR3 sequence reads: CASSRGGGGLPLHF. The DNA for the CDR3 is TGTGCCAGCAGCCGGGGGGGTGGGGGATTACCCCTCCACTTT.

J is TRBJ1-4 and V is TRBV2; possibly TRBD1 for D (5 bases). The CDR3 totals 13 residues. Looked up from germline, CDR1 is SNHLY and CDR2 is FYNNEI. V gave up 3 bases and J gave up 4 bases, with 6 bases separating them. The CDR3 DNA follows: TGTGCCAGCAGTGAGGACAATAATGAAAAACTGTTTTTT. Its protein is CASSEDNNEKLFF.

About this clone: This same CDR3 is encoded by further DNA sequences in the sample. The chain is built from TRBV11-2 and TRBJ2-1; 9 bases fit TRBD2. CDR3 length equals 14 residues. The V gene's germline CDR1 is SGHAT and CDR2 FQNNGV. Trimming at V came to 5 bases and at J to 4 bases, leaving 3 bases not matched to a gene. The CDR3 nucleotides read TGTGCCAGCAGCCTGACTAGCGGTTACAATGAGCAGTTCTTC. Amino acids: CASSLTSGYNEQFF.

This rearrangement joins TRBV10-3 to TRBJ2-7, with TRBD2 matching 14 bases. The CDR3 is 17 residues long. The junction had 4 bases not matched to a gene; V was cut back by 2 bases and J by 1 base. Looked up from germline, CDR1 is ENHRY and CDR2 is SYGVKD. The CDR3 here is CAISEGLAGGMSYEQYF. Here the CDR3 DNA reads TGTGCCATCAGTGAGGGACTAGCGGGGGGTATGTCCTACGAGCAGTACTTC.

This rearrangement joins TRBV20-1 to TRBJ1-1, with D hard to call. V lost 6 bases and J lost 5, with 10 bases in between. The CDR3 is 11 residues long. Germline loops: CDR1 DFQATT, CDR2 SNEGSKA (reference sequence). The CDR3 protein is CSAEDYTEAFF. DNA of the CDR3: TGCAGTGCCGAGGATTATACTGAAGCTTTCTTT.

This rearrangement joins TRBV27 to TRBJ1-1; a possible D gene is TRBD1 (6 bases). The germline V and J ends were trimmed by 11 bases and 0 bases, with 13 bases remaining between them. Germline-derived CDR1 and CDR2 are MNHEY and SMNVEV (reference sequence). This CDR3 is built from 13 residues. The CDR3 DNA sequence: TGTGCCTCCACGGACAGAATGAACACTGAAGCTTTCTTT. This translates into CASTDRMNTEAFF.

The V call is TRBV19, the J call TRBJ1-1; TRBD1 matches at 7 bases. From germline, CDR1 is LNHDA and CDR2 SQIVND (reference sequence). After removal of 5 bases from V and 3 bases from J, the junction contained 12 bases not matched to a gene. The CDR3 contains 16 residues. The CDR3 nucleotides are TGTGCCAGTAGTGTCCTCCCGGGACAGCCTTACACTGAAGCTTTCTTT. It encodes CASSVLPGQPYTEAFF.

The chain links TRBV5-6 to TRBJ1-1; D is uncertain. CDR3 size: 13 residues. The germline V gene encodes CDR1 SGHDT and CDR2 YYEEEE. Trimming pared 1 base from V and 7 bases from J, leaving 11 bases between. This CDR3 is CASSLFARDEAFF. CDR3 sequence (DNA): TGTGCCAGCAGCTTGTTCGCCCGGGATGAAGCTTTCTTT.

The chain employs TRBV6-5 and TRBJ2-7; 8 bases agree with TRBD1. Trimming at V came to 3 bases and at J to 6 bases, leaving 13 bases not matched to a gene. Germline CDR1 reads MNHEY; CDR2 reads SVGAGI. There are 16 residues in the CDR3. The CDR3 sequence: CASSYLPGGRSPEQYF. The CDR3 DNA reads TGTGCCAGCAGTTATCTGCCAGGGGGCCGATCTCCCGAGCAGTACTTC.

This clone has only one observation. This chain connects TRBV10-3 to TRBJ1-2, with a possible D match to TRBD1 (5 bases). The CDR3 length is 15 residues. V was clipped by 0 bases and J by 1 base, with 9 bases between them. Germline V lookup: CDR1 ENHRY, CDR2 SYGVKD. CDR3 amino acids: CAISESTDVNYGYTF. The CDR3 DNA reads TGTGCCATCAGTGAGTCGACAGATGTTAACTATGGCTACACCTTC.

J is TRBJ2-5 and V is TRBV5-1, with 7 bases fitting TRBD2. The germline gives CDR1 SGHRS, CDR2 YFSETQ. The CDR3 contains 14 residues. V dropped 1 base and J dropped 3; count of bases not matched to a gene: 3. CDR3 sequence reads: CASSLQGGKETQYF. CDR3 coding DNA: TGCGCCAGCAGCTTGCAGGGAGGGAAAGAGACCCAGTACTTC.

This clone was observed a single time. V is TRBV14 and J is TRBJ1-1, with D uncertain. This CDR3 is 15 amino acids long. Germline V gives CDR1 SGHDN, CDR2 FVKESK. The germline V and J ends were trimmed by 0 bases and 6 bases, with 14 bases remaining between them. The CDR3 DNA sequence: TGTGCCAGCAGCCAAGATCTTGGAGGGTTCTCTGAAGCTTTCTTT. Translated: CASSQDLGGFSEAFF.

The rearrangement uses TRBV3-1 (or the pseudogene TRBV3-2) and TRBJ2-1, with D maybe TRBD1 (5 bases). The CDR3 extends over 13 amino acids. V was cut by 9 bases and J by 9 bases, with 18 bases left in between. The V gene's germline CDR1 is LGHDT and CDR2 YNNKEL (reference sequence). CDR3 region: CASGQRSFGEQFF. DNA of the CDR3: TGTGCCAGTGGACAACGGTCCTTCGGTGAGCAGTTCTTC.

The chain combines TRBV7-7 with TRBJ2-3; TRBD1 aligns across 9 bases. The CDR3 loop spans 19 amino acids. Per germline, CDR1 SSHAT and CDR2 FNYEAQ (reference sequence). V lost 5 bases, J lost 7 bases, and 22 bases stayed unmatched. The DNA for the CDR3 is TGTGCCAGCAGCCCCCAAAATGGGCGGGACAGGGCCTTGCTGAATACGCAGTATTTT. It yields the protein CASSPQNGRDRALLNTQYF.

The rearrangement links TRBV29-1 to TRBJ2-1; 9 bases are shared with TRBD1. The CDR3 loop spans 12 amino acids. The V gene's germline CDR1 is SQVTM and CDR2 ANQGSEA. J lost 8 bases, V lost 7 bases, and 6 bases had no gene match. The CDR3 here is CSGLQGAYEQFF. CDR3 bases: TGCAGCGGACTACAGGGGGCCTATGAGCAGTTCTTC.

The chain's CDR3 is CASSLGGGGEGQPQHF. The CDR3 DNA is TGTGCCAGCAGCTTAGGAGGTGGGGGGGAAGGGCAGCCCCAGCATTTT. This chain links TRBV7-2 with TRBJ1-5; the D gene is possibly TRBD1 (5 bases). CDR3 length: 16 residues. V lost 1 base, J lost 7 bases, and 17 bases lay in between. Germline CDR1 SGHTA, CDR2 FQGNSA.

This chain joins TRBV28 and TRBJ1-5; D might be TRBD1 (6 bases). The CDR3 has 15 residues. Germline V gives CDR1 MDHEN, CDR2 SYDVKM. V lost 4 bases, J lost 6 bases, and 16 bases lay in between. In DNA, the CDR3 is TGTGCCAGCAGTTCAGCCACAGGGTTGAGTCAGCCCCAGCATTTT. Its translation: CASSSATGLSQPQHF.

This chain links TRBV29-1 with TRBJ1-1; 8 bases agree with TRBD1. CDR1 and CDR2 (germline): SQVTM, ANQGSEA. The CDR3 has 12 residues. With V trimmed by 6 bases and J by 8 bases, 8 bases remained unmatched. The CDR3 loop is CSVRQGRVEAFF. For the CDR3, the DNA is TGCAGCGTGAGACAGGGGAGGGTAGAAGCTTTCTTT.

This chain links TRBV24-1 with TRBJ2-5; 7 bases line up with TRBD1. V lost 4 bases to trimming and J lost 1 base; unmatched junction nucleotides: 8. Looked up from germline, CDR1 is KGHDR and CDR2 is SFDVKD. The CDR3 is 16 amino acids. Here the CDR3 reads CATSEGTVPFQETQYF. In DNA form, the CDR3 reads TGTGCCACCAGTGAGGGGACAGTACCCTTCCAAGAGACCCAGTACTTC.

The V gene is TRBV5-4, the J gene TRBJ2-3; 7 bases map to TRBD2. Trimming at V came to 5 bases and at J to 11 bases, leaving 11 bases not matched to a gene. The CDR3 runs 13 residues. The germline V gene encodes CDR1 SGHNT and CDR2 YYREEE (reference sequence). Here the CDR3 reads CASRSLLGLVQYF. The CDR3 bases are TGTGCCAGCAGATCACTTCTAGGACTAGTGCAGTATTTT.